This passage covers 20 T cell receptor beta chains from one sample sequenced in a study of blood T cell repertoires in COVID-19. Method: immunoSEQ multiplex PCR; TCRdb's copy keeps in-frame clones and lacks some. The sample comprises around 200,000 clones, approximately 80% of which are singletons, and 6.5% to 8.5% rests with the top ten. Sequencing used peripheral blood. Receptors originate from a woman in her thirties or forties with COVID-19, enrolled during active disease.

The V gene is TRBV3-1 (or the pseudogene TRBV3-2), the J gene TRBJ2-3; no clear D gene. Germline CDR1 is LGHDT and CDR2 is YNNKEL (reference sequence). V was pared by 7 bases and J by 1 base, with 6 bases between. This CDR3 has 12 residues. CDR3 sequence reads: CASTFGTDTQYF. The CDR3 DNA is TGTGCCAGCACCTTCGGCACAGATACGCAGTATTTT.

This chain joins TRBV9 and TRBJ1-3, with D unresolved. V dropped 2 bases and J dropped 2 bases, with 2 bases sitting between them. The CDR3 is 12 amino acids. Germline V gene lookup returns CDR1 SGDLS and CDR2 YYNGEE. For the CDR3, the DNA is TGTGCCAGCAGCGTCACTGGAAACACCATATATTTT. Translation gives CASSVTGNTIYF.

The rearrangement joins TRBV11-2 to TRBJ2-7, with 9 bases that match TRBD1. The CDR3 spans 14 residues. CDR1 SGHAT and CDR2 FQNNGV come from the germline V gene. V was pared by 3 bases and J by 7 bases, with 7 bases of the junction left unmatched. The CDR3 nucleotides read TGTGCCAGCAGCTTCGGGACAGGGTTCTTGGAGCAGTACTTC. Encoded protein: CASSFGTGFLEQYF.

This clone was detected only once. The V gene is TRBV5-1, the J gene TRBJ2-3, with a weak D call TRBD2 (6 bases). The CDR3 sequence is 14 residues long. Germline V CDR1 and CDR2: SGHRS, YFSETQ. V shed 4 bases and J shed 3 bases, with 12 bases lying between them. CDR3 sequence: CASSGGRGTDTQYF. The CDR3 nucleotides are TGCGCCAGCAGCGGGGGGAGAGGGACAGATACGCAGTATTTT.

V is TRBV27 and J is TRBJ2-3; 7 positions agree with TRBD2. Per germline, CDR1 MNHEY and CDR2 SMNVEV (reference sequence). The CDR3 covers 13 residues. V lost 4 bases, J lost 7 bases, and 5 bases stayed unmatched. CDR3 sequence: CASSWGEGNTQYF. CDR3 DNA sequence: TGTGCCAGCAGTTGGGGGGAGGGGAATACGCAGTATTTT.

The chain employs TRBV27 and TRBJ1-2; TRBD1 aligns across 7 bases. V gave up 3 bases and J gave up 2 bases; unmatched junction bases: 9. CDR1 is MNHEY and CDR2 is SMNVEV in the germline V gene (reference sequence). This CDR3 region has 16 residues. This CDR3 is CASSFLGRGGNYGYTF. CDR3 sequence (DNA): TGTGCCAGCAGTTTCCTCGGGCGAGGGGGCAACTATGGCTACACCTTC.

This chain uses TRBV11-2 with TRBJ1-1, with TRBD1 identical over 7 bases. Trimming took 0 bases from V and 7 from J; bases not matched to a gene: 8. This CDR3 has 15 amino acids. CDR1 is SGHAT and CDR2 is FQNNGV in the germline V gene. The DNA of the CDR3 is TGTGCCAGCAGCTTAGACCCCGGGACAGTCCATGAAGCTTTCTTT. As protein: CASSLDPGTVHEAFF.

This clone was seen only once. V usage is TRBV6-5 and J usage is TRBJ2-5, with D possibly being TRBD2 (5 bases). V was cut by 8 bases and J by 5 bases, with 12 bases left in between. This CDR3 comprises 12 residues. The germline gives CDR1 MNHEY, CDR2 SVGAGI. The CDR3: CASGERRETQYF. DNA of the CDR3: TGTGCCAGCGGCGAAAGGAGGGAGACCCAGTACTTC.

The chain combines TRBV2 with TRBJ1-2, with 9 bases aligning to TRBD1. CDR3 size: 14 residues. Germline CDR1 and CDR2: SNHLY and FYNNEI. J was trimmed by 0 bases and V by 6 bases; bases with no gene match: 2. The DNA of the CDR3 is TGTGCCAGCAGCGGGGACAGGGCTAACTATGGCTACACCTTC. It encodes CASSGDRANYGYTF.

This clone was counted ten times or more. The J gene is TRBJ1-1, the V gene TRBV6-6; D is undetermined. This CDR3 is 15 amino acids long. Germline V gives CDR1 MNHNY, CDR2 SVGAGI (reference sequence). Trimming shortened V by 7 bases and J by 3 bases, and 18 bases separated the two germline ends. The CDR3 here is CASMIGGSRDTEAFF. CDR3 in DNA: TGTGCCAGCATGATTGGAGGGAGTCGGGACACTGAAGCTTTCTTT.

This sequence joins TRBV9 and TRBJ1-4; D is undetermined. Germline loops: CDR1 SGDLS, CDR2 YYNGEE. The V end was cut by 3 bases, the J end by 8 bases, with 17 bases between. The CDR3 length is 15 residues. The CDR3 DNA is TGTGCCAGCAGCGGGTACAGTGCCACGGGAGAAAAACTGTTTTTT. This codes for CASSGYSATGEKLFF.

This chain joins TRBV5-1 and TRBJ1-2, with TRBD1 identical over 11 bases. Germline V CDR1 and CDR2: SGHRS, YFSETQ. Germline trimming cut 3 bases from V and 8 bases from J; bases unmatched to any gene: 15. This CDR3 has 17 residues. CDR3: CASSSYWSDRGLEGYTF. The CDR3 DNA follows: TGCGCCAGCAGCTCCTACTGGTCGGACAGGGGGCTGGAAGGCTACACCTTC.

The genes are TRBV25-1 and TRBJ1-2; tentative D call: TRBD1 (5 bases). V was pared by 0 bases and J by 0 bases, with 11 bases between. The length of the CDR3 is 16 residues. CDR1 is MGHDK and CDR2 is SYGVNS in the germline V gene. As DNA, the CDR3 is TGTGCCAGCAGTGAATATGCGGGGCCGGCTAACTATGGCTACACCTTC. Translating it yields CASSEYAGPANYGYTF.

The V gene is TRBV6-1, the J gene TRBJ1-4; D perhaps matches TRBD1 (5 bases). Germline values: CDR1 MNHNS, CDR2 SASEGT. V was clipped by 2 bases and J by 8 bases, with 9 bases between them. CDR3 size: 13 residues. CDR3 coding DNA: TGTGCCAGCAGTGAATCTAGGGGAGAAAAACTGTTTTTT. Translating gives CASSESRGEKLFF.

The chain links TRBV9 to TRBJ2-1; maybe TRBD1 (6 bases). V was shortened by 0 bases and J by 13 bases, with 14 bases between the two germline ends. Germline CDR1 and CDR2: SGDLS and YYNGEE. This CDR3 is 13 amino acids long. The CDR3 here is CASSVVQGRGQFF. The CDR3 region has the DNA TGTGCCAGCAGCGTAGTACAGGGACGCGGTCAGTTCTTC. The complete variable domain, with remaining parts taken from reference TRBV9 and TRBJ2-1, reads DSGVTQTPKHLITATGQRVTLRCSPRSGDLSVYWYQQSLDQGLQFLIQYYNGEERAKGNILERFSAQQFPDLHSELNLSSLELGDSALYFCASSVVQGRGQFFGPGTRLTVL.

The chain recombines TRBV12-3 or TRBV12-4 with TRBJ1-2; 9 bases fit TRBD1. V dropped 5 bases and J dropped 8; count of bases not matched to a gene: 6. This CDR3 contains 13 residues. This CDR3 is CASSITGGRGYTF. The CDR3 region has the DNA TGTGCCAGCAGTATAACAGGGGGCCGAGGCTACACCTTC.

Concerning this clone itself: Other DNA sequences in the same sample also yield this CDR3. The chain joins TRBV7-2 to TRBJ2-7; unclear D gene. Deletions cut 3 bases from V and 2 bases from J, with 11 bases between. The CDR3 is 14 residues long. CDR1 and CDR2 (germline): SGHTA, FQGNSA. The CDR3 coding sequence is TGTGCCAGCAGCTTTTTCGGGTCGACCTACGAGCAGTACTTC. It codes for CASSFFGSTYEQYF.

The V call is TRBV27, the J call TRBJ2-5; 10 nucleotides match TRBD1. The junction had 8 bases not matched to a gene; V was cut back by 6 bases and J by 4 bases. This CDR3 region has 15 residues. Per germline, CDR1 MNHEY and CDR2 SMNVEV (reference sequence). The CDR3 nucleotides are TGTGCCAGCAGATCAGACAGGGGGCGACGAGAGACCCAGTACTTC. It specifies CASRSDRGRRETQYF.

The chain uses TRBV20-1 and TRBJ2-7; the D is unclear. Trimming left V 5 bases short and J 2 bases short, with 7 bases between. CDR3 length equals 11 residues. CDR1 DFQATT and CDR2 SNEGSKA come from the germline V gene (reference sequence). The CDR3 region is CSALLTYEQYF. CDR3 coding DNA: TGCAGTGCTCTCCTAACCTACGAGCAGTACTTC.

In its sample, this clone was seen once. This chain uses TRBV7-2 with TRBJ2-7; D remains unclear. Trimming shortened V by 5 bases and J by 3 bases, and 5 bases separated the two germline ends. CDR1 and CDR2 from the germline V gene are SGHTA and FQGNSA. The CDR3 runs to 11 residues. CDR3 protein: CASSPHYEQYF. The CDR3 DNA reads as TGTGCCAGCAGCCCACACTACGAGCAGTACTTC.